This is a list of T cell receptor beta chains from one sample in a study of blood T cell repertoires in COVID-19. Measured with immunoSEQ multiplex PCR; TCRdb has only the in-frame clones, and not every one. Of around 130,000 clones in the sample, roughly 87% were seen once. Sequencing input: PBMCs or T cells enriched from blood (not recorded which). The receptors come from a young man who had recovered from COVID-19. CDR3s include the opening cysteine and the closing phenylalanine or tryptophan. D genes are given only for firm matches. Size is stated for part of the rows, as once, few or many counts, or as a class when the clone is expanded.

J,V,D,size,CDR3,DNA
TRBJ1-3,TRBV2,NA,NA,CASPRGDGNTIYF,TGTGCCAGCCCCAGGGGCGACGGAAACACCATATATTTT
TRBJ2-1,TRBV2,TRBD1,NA,CASSGTGAYNEQFF,TGTGCCAGCAGTGGGACAGGGGCCTACAATGAGCAGTTCTTC
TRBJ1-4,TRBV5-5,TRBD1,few,CASGGTQGAKLFF,TGTGCCAGCGGAGGTACTCAGGGGGCGAAACTGTTTTTT
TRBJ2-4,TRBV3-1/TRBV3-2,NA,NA,CASSQLGAPEGDKNIQYF,TGTGCCAGCAGCCAACTCGGGGCGCCCGAGGGGGACAAAAACATTCAGTACTTC
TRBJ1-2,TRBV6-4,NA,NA,CASSPSSGEGYGYTF,TGTGCCAGCAGTCCCTCCTCGGGAGAAGGCTATGGCTACACCTTC
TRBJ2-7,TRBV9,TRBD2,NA,CASSAAGDASYEQYF,TGTGCCAGCAGCGCGGCGGGGGACGCTTCCTACGAGCAGTACTTC
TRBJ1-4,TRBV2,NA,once,CASSGLGRAGEKLFF,TGTGCCAGCAGTGGATTAGGGAGGGCGGGGGAAAAACTGTTTTTT
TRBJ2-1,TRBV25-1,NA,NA,CASSETASYNEQFF,TGTGCCAGCAGTGAAACAGCTTCCTACAATGAGCAGTTCTTC
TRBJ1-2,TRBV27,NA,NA,CASTNRQGTLGGYTF,TGTGCCAGCACCAACCGTCAGGGGACCTTAGGGGGCTACACCTTC
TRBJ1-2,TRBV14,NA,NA,CASSQESRDNYGYTF,TGTGCCAGCAGCCAAGAGAGCAGGGATAACTATGGCTACACCTTC
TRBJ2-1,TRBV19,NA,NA,CASSITILNNEQFF,TGTGCCAGTAGTATCACTATCCTAAACAATGAGCAGTTCTTC
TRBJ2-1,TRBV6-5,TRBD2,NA,CASSYQTSGGANEQFF,TGTGCCAGCAGTTACCAGACTAGCGGGGGGGCCAATGAGCAGTTCTTC
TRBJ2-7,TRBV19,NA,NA,CASSPPGYYEQYF,TGTGCCAGTAGTCCCCCGGGTTACTACGAGCAGTACTTC
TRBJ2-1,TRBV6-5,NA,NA,CASSYSGQGYNEQFF,TGTGCCAGCAGTTACTCGGGGCAAGGGTACAATGAGCAGTTCTTC
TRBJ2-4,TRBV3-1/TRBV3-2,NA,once,CASSDSRWGLAKNIQYF,TGTGCCAGCAGCGACTCGAGGTGGGGGCTAGCCAAAAACATTCAGTACTTC
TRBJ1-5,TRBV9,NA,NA,CASSVTGNQPQHF,TGTGCCAGCAGCGTAACAGGGAATCAGCCCCAGCATTTT
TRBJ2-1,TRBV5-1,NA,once,CASSTGSSNEQFF,TGCGCCAGCAGCACAGGGTCCAGCAATGAGCAGTTCTTC
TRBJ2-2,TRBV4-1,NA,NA,CASSHGRDNTGELFF,TGCGCCAGCAGCCACGGGCGGGACAACACCGGGGAGCTGTTTTTT
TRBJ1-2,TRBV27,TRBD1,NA,CASSSGGAGYGYTF,TGTGCCAGCAGCTCAGGGGGCGCTGGGTATGGCTACACCTTC
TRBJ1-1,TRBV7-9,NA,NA,CASSQRAGTEAFF,TGTGCCAGCAGCCAGCGGGCGGGCACTGAAGCTTTCTTT
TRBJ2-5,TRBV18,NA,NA,CASSPDRGQLGTQYF,TGTGCCAGCTCACCAGATCGGGGTCAACTGGGGACCCAGTACTTC
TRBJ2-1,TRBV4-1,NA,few,CASSQDLITGVHNEQFF,TGCGCCAGCAGCCAAGATCTCATAACAGGAGTCCACAATGAGCAGTTCTTC
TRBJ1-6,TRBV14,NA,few,CASTSSGNNSPLHF,TGTGCCAGCACCAGCAGCGGGAATAATTCACCCCTCCACTTT
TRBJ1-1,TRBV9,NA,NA,CASSAVNTEAFF,TGTGCCAGCAGCGCGGTGAACACTGAAGCTTTCTTT
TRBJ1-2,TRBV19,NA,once,CASSIQQLYGYTF,TGTGCCAGTAGTATCCAACAGCTATATGGCTACACCTTC
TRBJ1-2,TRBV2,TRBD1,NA,CASSDPGGYKYGYTF,TGTGCCAGCAGTGACCCAGGGGGGTACAAGTATGGCTACACCTTC
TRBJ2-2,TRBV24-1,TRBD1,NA,CATSDPGTGNTGELFF,TGTGCCACCAGTGACCCCGGGACAGGGAACACCGGGGAGCTGTTTTTT
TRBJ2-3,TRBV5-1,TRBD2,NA,CASSLAPLAGADTQYF,TGCGCCAGCAGCTTGGCCCCGCTAGCGGGTGCAGATACGCAGTATTTT
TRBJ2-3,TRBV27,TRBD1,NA,CASSLRGTGNTDTQYF,TGTGCCAGCAGTTTACGCGGGACAGGGAATACAGATACGCAGTATTTT
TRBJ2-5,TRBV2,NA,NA,CASSEALREETQYF,TGTGCCAGCAGTGAAGCGCTTCGGGAGGAGACCCAGTACTTC
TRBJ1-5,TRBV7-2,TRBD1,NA,CASRRTGTVDQPQHF,TGTGCCAGCAGACGAACCGGGACAGTTGATCAGCCCCAGCATTTT
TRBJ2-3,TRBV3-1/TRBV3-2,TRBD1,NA,CASSQRTGSTDTQYF,TGTGCCAGCAGCCAAAGGACAGGGTCAACAGATACGCAGTATTTT
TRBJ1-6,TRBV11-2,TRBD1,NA,CASSFQAGGNSPLHF,TGTGCCAGCAGCTTTCAGGCAGGGGGTAATTCACCCCTCCACTTT
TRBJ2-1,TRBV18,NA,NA,CASSPQSQGGHNEQFF,TGTGCCAGCTCACCACAGAGCCAGGGAGGTCACAATGAGCAGTTCTTC
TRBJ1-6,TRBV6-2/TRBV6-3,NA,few,CASSYSKDGQNTNSPLHF,TGTGCCAGCAGTTACTCGAAAGATGGACAGAACACTAATTCACCCCTCCACTTT
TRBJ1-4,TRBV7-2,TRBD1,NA,CASSPGQGKNEKLFF,TGTGCCAGCAGCCCAGGACAGGGGAAGAATGAAAAACTGTTTTTT
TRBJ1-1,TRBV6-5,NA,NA,CASSYLEDTEAFF,TGTGCCAGCAGTTACCTGGAGGACACTGAAGCTTTCTTT
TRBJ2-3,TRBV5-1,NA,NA,CASSLGQITDTQYF,TGCGCCAGCAGCTTGGGTCAGATCACAGATACGCAGTATTTT
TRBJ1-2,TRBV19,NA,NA,CASNLGDGNYGYTF,TGTGCCAGTAATTTAGGAGACGGAAACTATGGCTACACCTTC
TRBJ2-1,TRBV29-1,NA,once,CSVAGPGPNEQFF,TGCAGCGTTGCTGGGCCAGGGCCCAATGAGCAGTTCTTC
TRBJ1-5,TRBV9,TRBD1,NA,CASSPGTGGLQPQHF,TGTGCCAGCAGCCCGGGGACAGGGGGCTTGCAGCCCCAGCATTTT
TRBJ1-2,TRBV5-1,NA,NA,CASSLAGNYGYTF,TGCGCCAGCAGCTTGGCAGGGAACTATGGCTACACCTTC
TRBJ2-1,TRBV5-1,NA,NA,CASSLQGTEQFF,TGCGCCAGCAGCTTGCAGGGGACTGAGCAGTTCTTC
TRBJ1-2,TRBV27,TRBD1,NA,CASSNYRGDYGYTF,TGTGCCAGCAGTAACTACAGGGGGGACTATGGCTACACCTTC
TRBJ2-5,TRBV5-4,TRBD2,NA,CASSLAGLAGGQETQYF,TGTGCCAGCAGCTTGGCCGGGCTAGCGGGGGGGCAAGAGACCCAGTACTTC
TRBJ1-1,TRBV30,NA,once,CAWSVGENTEAFF,TGTGCCTGGAGTGTAGGAGAAAACACTGAAGCTTTCTTT
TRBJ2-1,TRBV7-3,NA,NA,CASSRDNGEQFF,TGTGCCAGCAGCCGGGACAATGGTGAGCAGTTCTTC
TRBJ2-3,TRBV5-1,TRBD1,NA,CASSSATGVLTDTQYF,TGCGCCAGCAGCTCCGCGACAGGGGTACTCACAGATACGCAGTATTTT
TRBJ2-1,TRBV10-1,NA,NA,CASSALAVSYNEQFF,TGCGCCAGCAGTGCGTTAGCGGTTTCCTACAATGAGCAGTTCTTC
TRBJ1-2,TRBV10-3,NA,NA,CAISESFERLYGYTF,TGTGCCATCAGTGAGAGTTTCGAGCGGCTGTATGGCTACACCTTC
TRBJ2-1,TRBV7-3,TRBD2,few,CASSVTGTSPNEQFF,TGTGCCAGCAGCGTAACCGGGACTAGTCCCAATGAGCAGTTCTTC
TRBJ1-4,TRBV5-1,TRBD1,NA,CASSLDGTGSEKLFF,TGCGCCAGCAGCTTGGATGGGACAGGGTCTGAAAAACTGTTTTTT
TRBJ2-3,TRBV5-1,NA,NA,CASNRERSTDTQYF,TGCGCCAGCAACAGGGAAAGGAGCACAGATACGCAGTATTTT
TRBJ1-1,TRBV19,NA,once,CASSWANTEAFF,TGTGCCAGTAGTTGGGCAAACACTGAAGCTTTCTTT
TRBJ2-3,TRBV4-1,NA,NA,CASSSQTGTDTQYF,TGCGCCAGCAGCTCCCAGACAGGAACAGATACGCAGTATTTT
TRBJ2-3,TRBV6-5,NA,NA,CASSTVVTDTQYF,TGTGCCAGCAGTACTGTCGTTACAGATACGCAGTATTTT
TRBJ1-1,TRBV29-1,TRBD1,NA,CSVAGDSVGTEAFF,TGCAGCGTTGCCGGGGACAGTGTGGGCACTGAAGCTTTCTTT
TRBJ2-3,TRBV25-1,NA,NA,CASSDYPSTDTQYF,TGTGCCAGCAGTGACTACCCTAGCACAGATACGCAGTATTTT
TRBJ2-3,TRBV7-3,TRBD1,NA,CASSLKGQGGYTDTQYF,TGTGCCAGCAGCTTAAAAGGACAGGGTGGATACACAGATACGCAGTATTTT
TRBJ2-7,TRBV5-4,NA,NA,CASSLGPKATYEQYF,TGTGCCAGCAGCTTGGGCCCTAAAGCAACCTACGAGCAGTACTTC